One and the same sample provided the 7 T cell receptor beta chains below, sequenced in a study of beta chain features in type 1 diabetes. Isolated RNA was reverse transcribed in full, so expressed TCRB transcripts were sequenced. Sequencing used immunoSEQ multiplex PCR; TCRdb keeps in-frame clones, though not all of them. The table includes about 620,000 clones, around 15% detected once. The specimen was naive CD4+ T cells from blood. The receptors originated from a man aged 18 to 35 in good health.

This clone has a handful of counts. This chain connects TRBV7-2 to TRBJ2-4; TRBD2 agrees at 10 bases. V was clipped by 9 bases and J by 3 bases; unmatched bases: 5. This CDR3 comprises 14 residues. Germline CDR1 reads SGHTA; CDR2 reads FQGNSA. The CDR3 loop reads CASRIAGGKNIQYF. The CDR3 DNA follows: TGTGCCAGTCGTATAGCGGGAGGCAAAAACATTCAGTACTTC. The whole variable domain, remainder taken from reference TRBV7-2 and TRBJ2-4, is GAGVSQSPSNKVTEKGKDVELRCDPISGHTALYWYRQSLGQGLEFLIYFQGNSAPDKSGLPSDRFSAERTGGSVSTLTIQRTQQEDSAVYLCASRIAGGKNIQYFGAGTRLSVL.

CDR3 loop: CASKILADPNYEQYF. The CDR3 DNA reads TGTGCCAGCAAAATCTTAGCGGACCCTAACTACGAGCAGTACTTC. V gene TRBV6-5 combines with J gene TRBJ2-7; tentatively, D is TRBD2 (6 bases). Trimming took 7 bases from V and 3 from J, leaving 19 bases between them. CDR3 size: 15 residues. Germline V gene sequence: CDR1 MNHEY, CDR2 SVGAGI.

The rearrangement links TRBV10-3 to TRBJ1-1, with 7 bases matching TRBD1. Germline trimming cut 8 bases from V and 4 bases from J; bases unmatched to any gene: 10. The CDR3 runs 14 residues. Germline V gives CDR1 ENHRY, CDR2 SYGVKD. In nucleotides, the CDR3 is TGTGCCATCGGACTGAGGGGGCAGCGCACTGAAGCTTTCTTT. Amino acid sequence: CAIGLRGQRTEAFF.

This chain joins TRBV5-1 and TRBJ2-5, with a tentative D call TRBD1 (5 bases). Germline V lookup: CDR1 SGHRS, CDR2 YFSETQ. This CDR3 contains 14 residues. With 1 base removed from V and 1 base from J, the gap between germline ends came to 8 bases. CDR3 region: CASSLTTGQETQYF. In DNA, the CDR3 is TGCGCCAGCAGCTTGACAACAGGCCAAGAGACCCAGTACTTC.

A few counts support this clone. This chain links TRBV7-2 with TRBJ2-1; D is perhaps TRBD2 (5 bases). Trimming removed 3 bases at V and 4 bases at J, with 7 bases between. Germline CDR1 SGHTA, CDR2 FQGNSA. The CDR3 spans 13 residues. The CDR3 nucleotides read TGTGCCAGCAGCTTGAGGGAGTACAATGAGCAGTTCTTC. This codes for CASSLREYNEQFF.

The gene calls are TRBV19 and TRBJ1-1; D not resolved. The CDR3 contains 13 residues. The V end was cut by 7 bases, the J end by 2 bases, with 11 bases between. Germline CDR1 and CDR2: LNHDA and SQIVND (reference sequence). CDR3 region: CASIPGANTEAFF. In DNA, the CDR3 is TGTGCCAGTATTCCGGGAGCCAACACTGAAGCTTTCTTT.

This clone was observed a handful of times. The CDR3 is CASQGQNYYGYTF. DNA for the CDR3: TGTGCCAGCCAGGGACAGAACTACTATGGCTACACCTTC. The chain couples TRBV19 to TRBJ1-2, with 7 bases lining up with TRBD1. The trim removed 9 bases at V and 3 bases at J, leaving 7 bases unmatched. Germline V gene data show CDR1 as LNHDA and CDR2 as SQIVND (reference sequence). This CDR3 is built from 13 residues.